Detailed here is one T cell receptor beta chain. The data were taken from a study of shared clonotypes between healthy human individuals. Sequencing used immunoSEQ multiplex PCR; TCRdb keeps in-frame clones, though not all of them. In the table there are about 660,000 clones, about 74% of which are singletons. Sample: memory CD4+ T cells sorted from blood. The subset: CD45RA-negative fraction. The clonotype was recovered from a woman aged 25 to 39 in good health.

CDR3 residues: CASSYGLGIQETQYF. DNA of the CDR3: TGTGCCAGCAGTTACGGTTTGGGCATTCAAGAGACCCAGTACTTC. The chain combines TRBV6-5 with TRBJ2-5, with D hard to call. Germline V gene data show CDR1 as MNHEY and CDR2 as SVGAGI. Trimming stripped 2 bases from V and 2 bases from J, with 12 bases between. The CDR3 consists of 15 residues.